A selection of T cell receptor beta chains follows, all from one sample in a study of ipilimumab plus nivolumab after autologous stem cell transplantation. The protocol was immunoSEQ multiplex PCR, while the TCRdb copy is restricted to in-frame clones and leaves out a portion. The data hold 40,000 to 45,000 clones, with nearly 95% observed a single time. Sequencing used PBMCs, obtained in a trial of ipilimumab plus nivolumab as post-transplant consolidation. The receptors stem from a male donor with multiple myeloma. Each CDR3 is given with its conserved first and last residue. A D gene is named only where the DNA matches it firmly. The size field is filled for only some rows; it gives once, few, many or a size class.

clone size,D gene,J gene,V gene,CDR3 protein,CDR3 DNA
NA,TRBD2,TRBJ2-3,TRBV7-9,CASRAILAGGLLGTDTQYF,TGTGCCAGCCGCGCTATTCTAGCGGGAGGCCTTCTTGGCACAGATACGCAGTATTTT
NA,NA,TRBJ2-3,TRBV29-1,CSVGEGTDTQYF,TGCAGCGTTGGTGAGGGGACAGATACGCAGTATTTT
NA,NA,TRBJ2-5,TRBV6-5,CASSSWETQYF,TGTGCCAGCAGTTCGTGGGAGACCCAGTACTTC
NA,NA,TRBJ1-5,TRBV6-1,CASSEGRHSNQPQHF,TGTGCCAGCAGTGAGGGCAGGCATAGCAATCAGCCCCAGCATTTT
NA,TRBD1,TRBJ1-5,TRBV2,CASSTTGGGNQPQHF,TGTGCCAGCAGTACGACAGGGGGCGGCAATCAGCCCCAGCATTTT
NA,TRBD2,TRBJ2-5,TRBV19,CASSPGTSGRETQYF,TGTGCCAGTAGTCCGGGGACTAGCGGGAGAGAGACCCAGTACTTC
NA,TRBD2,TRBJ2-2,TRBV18,CASSPRTSGSQTGELFF,TGTGCCAGCTCACCCCGGACTAGCGGGAGTCAGACCGGGGAGCTGTTTTTT
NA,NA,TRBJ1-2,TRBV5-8,CASSPPRYGYTF,TGTGCCAGCAGCCCCCCCCGCTATGGCTACACCTTC
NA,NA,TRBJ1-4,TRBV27,CASSPLGRGEKLFF,TGTGCCAGCAGTCCCTTGGGCCGTGGGGAAAAACTGTTTTTT
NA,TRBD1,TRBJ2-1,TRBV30,CAWSYRGDEQFF,TGTGCCTGGAGCTACAGGGGTGATGAGCAGTTCTTC
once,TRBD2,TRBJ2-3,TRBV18,CASSLAGTSSDTQYF,TGTGCCAGCTCACTAGCCGGGACTAGCTCAGATACGCAGTATTTT
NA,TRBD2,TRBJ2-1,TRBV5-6,CASSRTGTSGNNEQFF,TGTGCCAGCAGTCGGACCGGGACTAGCGGGAACAATGAGCAGTTCTTC
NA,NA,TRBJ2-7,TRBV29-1,CSVAPIGIGEQYF,TGCAGCGTTGCCCCCATTGGGATTGGCGAGCAGTACTTC
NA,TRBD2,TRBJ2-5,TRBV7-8,CASSLLSGGTGTQYF,TGTGCCAGCAGCTTACTTAGCGGGGGAACGGGGACCCAGTACTTC
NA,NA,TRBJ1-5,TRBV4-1,CASSQVPDQPQHF,TGCGCCAGCAGCCAAGTGCCGGATCAGCCCCAGCATTTT